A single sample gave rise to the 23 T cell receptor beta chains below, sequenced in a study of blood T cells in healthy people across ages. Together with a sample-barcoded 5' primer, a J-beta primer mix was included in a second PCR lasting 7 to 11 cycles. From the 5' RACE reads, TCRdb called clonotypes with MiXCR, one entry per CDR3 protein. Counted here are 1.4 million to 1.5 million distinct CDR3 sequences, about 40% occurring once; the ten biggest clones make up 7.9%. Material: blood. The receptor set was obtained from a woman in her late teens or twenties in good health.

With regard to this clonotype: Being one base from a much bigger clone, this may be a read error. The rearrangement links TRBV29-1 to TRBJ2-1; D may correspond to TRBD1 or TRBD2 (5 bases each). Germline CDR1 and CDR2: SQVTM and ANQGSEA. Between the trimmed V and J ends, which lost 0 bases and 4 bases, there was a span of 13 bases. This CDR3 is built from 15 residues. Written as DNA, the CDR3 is TGCAGCGTTGAAGATCGGGGCAGCGGTTACAATGAGCAGTTCTTC. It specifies CSVEDRGSGYNEQFF.

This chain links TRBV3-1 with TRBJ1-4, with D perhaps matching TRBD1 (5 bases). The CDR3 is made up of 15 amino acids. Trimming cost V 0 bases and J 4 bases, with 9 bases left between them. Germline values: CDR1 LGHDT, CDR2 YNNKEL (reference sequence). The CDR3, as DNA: TGTGCCAGCAGCCAAGATCCGGGGGTTAATGAAAAACTGTTTTTT. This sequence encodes CASSQDPGVNEKLFF.

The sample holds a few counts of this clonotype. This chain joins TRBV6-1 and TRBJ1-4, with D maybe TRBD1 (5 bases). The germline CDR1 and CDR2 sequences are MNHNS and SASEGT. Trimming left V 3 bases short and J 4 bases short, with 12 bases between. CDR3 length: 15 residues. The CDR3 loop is CASSDSPGLNEKLFF. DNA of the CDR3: TGTGCCAGCAGTGACTCGCCAGGGCTTAATGAAAAACTGTTTTTT.

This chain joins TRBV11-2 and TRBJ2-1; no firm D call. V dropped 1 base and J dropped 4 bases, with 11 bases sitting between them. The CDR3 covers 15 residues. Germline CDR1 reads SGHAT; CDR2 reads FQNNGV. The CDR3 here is CASSLGPTKYNEQFF. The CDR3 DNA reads TGTGCCAGCAGCTTAGGACCCACAAAATACAATGAGCAGTTCTTC.

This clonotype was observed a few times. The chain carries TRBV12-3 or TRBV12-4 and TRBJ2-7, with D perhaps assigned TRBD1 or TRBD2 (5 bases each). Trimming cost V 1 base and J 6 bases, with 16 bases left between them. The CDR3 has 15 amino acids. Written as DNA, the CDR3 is TGTGCCAGCAGTTTAGTAGGTCCCGCGAGGGGCGAGCAGTACTTC. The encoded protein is CASSLVGPARGEQYF.

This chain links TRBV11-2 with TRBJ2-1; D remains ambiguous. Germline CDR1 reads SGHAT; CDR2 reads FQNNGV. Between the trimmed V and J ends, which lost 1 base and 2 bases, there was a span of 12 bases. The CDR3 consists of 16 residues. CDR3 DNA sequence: TGTGCCAGCAGCTTAGCGCCACGTGGAACCTACAATGAGCAGTTCTTC. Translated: CASSLAPRGTYNEQFF.

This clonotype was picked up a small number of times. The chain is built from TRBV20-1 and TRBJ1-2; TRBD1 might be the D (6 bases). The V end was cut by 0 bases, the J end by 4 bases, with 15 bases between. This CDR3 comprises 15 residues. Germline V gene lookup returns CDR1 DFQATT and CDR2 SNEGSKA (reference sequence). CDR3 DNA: TGCAGTGCTAGAGATCAGGCAGGGGCCGTCTATGGCTACACCTTC. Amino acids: CSARDQAGAVYGYTF.

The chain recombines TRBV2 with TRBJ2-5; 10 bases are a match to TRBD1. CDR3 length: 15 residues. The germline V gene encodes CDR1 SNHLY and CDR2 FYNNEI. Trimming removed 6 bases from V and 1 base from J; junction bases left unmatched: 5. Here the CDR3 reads CASRATGGFQETQYF. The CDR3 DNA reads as TGTGCCAGCAGGGCGACAGGGGGCTTCCAAGAGACCCAGTACTTC.

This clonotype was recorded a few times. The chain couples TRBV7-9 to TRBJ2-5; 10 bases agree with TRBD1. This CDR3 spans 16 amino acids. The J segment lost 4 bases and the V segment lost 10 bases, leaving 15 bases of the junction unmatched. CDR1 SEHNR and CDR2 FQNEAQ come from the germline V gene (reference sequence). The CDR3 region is CATSSTDRGQGETQYF. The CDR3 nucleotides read TGTGCCACCTCCTCGACCGACAGGGGGCAGGGAGAGACCCAGTACTTC.

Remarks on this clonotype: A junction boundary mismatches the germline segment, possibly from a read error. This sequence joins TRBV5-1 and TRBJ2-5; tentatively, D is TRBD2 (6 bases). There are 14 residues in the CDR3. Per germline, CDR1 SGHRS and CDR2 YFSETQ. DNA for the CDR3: TGCGCCAGCAGCTTCCCGAGGAGGGAAGAGACCCTGTACTTC. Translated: CASSFPRREETLYF.

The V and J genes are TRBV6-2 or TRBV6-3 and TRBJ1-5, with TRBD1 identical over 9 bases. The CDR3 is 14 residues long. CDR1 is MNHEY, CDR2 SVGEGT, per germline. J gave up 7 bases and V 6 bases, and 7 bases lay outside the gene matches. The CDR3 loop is CASSPTGGGQPQHF. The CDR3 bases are TGTGCCAGCAGCCCTACAGGGGGCGGGCAGCCCCAGCATTTT.

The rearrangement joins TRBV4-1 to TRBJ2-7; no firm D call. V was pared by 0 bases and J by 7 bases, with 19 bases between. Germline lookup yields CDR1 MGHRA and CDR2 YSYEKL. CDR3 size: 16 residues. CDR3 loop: CASSQEPPSPYNEQYF. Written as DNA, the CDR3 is TGCGCCAGCAGCCAAGAACCCCCCTCTCCGTACAATGAGCAGTACTTC.

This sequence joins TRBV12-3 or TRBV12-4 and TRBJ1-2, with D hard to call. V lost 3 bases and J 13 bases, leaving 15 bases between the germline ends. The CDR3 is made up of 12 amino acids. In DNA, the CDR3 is TGTGCCAGCAGTTTGGACGGATTGCCGGCCACCTTC. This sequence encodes CASSLDGLPATF.

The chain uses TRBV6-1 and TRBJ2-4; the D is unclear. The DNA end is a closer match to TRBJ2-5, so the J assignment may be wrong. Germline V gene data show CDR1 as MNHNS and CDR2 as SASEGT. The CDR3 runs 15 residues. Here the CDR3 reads CASSEAEFSSETQYF. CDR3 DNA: TGTGCCAGCAGTGAAGCTGAGTTTAGCTCAGAGACCCAGTACTTC.

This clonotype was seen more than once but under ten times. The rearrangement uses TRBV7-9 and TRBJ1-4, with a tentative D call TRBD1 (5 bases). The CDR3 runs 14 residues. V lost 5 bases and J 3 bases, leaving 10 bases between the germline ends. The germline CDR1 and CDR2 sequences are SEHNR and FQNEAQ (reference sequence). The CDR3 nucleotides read TGTGCCAGCAGCCACGGGGGTTCTAATGAAAAACTGTTTTTT. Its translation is CASSHGGSNEKLFF. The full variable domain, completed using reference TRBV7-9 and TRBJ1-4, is DTGVSQNPRHKITKRGQNVTFRCDPISEHNRLYWYRQTLGQGPEFLTYFQNEAQLEKSRLLSDRFSAERPKGSFSTLEIQRTEQGDSAMYLCASSHGGSNEKLFFGSGTQLSVL.

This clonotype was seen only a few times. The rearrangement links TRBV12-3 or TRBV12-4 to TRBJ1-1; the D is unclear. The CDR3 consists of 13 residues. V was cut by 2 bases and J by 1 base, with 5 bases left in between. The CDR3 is CASSLIQNTEAFF. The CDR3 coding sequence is TGTGCCAGCAGTTTAATCCAGAACACTGAAGCTTTCTTT.

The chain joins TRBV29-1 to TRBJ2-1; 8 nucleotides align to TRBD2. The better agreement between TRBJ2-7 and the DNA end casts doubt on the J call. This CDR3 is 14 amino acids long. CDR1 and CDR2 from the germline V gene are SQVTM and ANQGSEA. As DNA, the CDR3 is TGCAGCGTTGCCGGGGGGGCGTCCTACAATGAGCAGTACTTC. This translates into CSVAGGASYNEQYF.

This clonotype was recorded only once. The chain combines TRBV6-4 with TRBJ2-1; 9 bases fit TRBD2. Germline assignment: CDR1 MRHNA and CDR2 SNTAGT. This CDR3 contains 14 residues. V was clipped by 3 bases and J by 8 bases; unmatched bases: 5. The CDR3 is CASSEASGIDEQFF. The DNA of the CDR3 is TGTGCCAGCAGTGAGGCTAGCGGGATCGATGAGCAGTTCTTC.

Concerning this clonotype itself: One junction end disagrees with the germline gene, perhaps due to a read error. CDR3 sequence: CACSSSTGGYTF. For the CDR3, the DNA is TGTGCCTGCAGCTCCTCTACCGGGGGCTACACCTTC. The rearrangement uses TRBV7-2 and TRBJ1-2; no clear D. Germline loops: CDR1 SGHTA, CDR2 FQGNSA. CDR3 size: 12 residues.

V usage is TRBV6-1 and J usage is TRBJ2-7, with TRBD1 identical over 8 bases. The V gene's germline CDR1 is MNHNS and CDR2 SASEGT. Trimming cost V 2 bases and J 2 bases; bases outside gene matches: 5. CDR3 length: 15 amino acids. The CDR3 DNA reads TGTGCCAGCAGTGAATGGACAGGGAAAACCTACGAGCAGTACTTC. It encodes CASSEWTGKTYEQYF.

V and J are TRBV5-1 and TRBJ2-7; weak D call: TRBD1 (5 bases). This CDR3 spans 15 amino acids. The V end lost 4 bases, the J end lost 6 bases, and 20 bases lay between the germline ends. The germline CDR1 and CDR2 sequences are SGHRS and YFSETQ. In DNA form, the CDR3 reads TGCGCCAGCAGCCCCAGGGAACTATCGGGTCTCGAGCAGTACTTC. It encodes CASSPRELSGLEQYF.

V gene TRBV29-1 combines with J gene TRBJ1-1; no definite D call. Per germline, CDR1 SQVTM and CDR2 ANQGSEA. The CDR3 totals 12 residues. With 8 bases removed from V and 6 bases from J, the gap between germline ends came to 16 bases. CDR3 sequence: CSTDGRRSEAFF. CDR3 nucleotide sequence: TGCAGCACCGACGGGAGGCGTTCTGAAGCTTTCTTT.

CDR3 DNA: TGTGCCAGCTCACCACCGAACAGGGGCAACACTGAAGCTTTCTTT. As protein: CASSPPNRGNTEAFF. The chain links TRBV18 to TRBJ1-1; the match to TRBD1 covers 7 bases. V lost 0 bases and J lost 2; bases outside the gene matches: 3. The CDR3 consists of 15 residues. The germline CDR1 and CDR2 sequences are KGHSH and LQKENI.